This paragraph reports one T cell receptor beta chain. The V gene's germline CDR1 is MDHEN and CDR2 SYDVKM. Unmatched junction bases numbered 11, after V lost 10 bases and J lost 6 bases. The CDR3 totals 13 residues. This sample is drawn from a study of OX40 agonist ivuxolimab in advanced cancers. Study at large: Every 2 weeks, patients got intravenous ivuxolimab at one of six dose levels (0.01-10 mg/kg).

Autoimmune disease history or systemic immunosuppression disqualified patients. The table came from immunoSEQ multiplex PCR; TCRdb's copy has only in-frame clones and leaves some out. The table lists around 72,000 clones, around 88% of them singletons, with around 2.6% in the top ten. The source is an adult with an advanced solid tumor such as melanoma, head and neck, liver or kidney cancer. The specimen comprised CD4+ or CD8+ T cells sorted from blood, sampled in a trial of the OX40 agonist ivuxolimab. The chain combines TRBV28 with TRBJ1-2; 7 positions match TRBD1. Written as DNA, the CDR3 is TGTGCCATCCCAAAAGGTACAGGGGATGGCTACACCTTC. Protein sequence: CAIPKGTGDGYTF.